This T cell receptor beta chain originates from a study of OX40 agonist ivuxolimab in advanced cancers. Study-level background: Ivuxolimab was a fully human IgG2 agonistic monoclonal antibody targeting the costimulatory receptor OX40 (CD134). Intravenous ivuxolimab was administered to patients every 2 weeks at six dose levels: 0.01, 0.1, 0.3, 1.5, 3 and 10 mg/kg. Among the 52 dose-escalation patients, 19 had hepatocellular carcinoma, 15 or so melanoma, 9 renal cell carcinoma and 9 head and neck cancer. In the dose-escalation cohort, 75% to 90% of patients were male, and the mean age was around 65 years with a range of about 20 to 80. Prior anti-PD-1, anti-PD-L1 or anti-CTLA-4 therapy was permitted, and approximately 41% of dose-escalation patients had received checkpoint inhibitors. Partial responses occurred in three dose-escalation patients, of whom one had hepatocellular carcinoma and two had cutaneous melanoma. Peripheral TCRbeta sequencing was intended to test whether TCR sequence diversity was altered and clonal T-cell expansion was caused by ivuxolimab. The paper describes the monotherapy dose-escalation part (N ≈ 52 patients) of the phase I trial of ivuxolimab. General conclusions and limits of the study: On average, CD8+ T cells showed more expanded clones than CD4+ T cells after ivuxolimab. Low levels of normalized T-cell clonal expansion were also seen in some patients who did not respond. In the 0.1-3.0 mg/kg groups, partial responders had among the lowest normalized peripheral clonal expansion, particularly in CD8+ T cells. The antigen specificity of the peripheral T cells that underwent clonal expansion was not determined. At doses from 0.1 to 3.0 mg/kg, clonal expansion was seen in both CD4+ and CD8+ blood T cells between baseline and week 6.

Genomic DNA was isolated from the sorted cells so that the TCRbeta CDR3 region could be sequenced. TCRbeta CDR3 regions were sequenced using the immunoSEQ Assay. This immuneACCESS table, as held by TCRdb, lists in-frame sequences with V and J called but not all clones. Of the missing ones, under half trace to an unresolved V gene in checked studies; the others have no known cause. The sample records tens of thousands of clones, around 92% of which are singletons. Approximately 6.9% of the sample belongs to the ten largest clones. The germline V gene supplies CDR1 SNHLY and CDR2 FYNNEI. Spanning cysteine to phenylalanine, the CDR3 consists of 14 amino acids. Only CDR3 DNA remains: 42 bases, in frame from the first base. The germline ends are 15 bases apart after V is trimmed by 7 bases and J by 6 bases. Patients with a history of autoimmune disease or receiving systemic immunosuppression were excluded from the trial. Peripheral blood for TCR sequencing was collected from all dose cohorts at baseline, on cycle 4 day 1, and on cycle 7 day 1. Samples came from an open-label, multicenter, first-in-human phase I dose-escalation trial of ivuxolimab. Adults with locally advanced or metastatic melanoma, renal cell, hepatocellular, or head and neck squamous cell carcinoma were enrolled in the trial. Before TCR sequencing, CD4+ T cells and CD8+ T cells were sorted from peripheral blood as separate populations.

As to this clone: What this receptor recognizes is not known. Base-call qualities are not available, and no considerably larger clone is one nucleotide away.

The sample in question was CD4+ or CD8+ T cells sorted from blood, obtained in a trial of the OX40 agonist ivuxolimab. This clonotype was obtained from an adult with an advanced solid tumor such as melanoma, head and neck, liver or kidney cancer. The rearrangement combines TRBV2 with TRBJ2-2, and perhaps TRBD2 as D gene, on 6 matching bases. The base sequence is TGTGCCAGCATCCCCTCCGGGGGAGCCGGGGAGCTGTTTTTT. Translated, this gives CASIPSGGAGELFF. Joined to the reference TRBV2 and TRBJ2-2 proteins, this CDR3 gives the full variable domain: EPEVTQTPSHQVTQMGQEVILRCVPISNHLYFYWYRQILGQKVEFLVSFYNNEISEKSEIFDDQFSVERPDGSNFTLKIRSTKLEDSAMYFCASIPSGGAGELFFGEGSRLTVL.